Listed here are 29 T cell receptor beta chains from one sample, sequenced in a study of blood T cell repertoires in COVID-19. The protocol was immunoSEQ multiplex PCR, while the TCRdb copy is restricted to in-frame clones and leaves out a portion. Seen here are roughly 55,000 clones, 60% to 80% observed once, and the top ten hold more than 2.5%. Sequencing was done on a sample of peripheral blood. These receptors were taken from a man in his 60s with acute or convalescent COVID-19.

The chain is built from TRBV7-2 and TRBJ2-3, with 9 bases fitting TRBD2. This CDR3 comprises 15 residues. Per the germline V gene, CDR1 is SGHTA and CDR2 is FQGNSA. Trimming at V came to 4 bases and at J to 4 bases, leaving 6 bases not matched to a gene. CDR3 region: CASSSQRGAADTQYF. In nucleotides, the CDR3 is TGTGCCAGCAGCTCTCAGCGGGGGGCTGCAGATACGCAGTATTTT.

The chain combines TRBV21-1 with TRBJ1-5. TRBV21-1 is classified as a pseudogene. The CDR3 sequence is 12 residues long. Here the CDR3 reads CASSRGIQPQHF. The DNA for the CDR3 is TGTGCCAGCAGCCGGGGGATTCAGCCCCAGCATTTT.

The V and J genes are TRBV11-2 and TRBJ1-2, with D unclear. V was trimmed by 1 base and J by 4 bases, leaving 10 bases between them. This CDR3 contains 14 residues. The V gene's germline CDR1 is SGHAT and CDR2 FQNNGV. CDR3 sequence reads: CASSLASGSYGYTF. The DNA of the CDR3 is TGTGCCAGCAGCTTAGCGTCGGGAAGCTATGGCTACACCTTC.

The J gene is TRBJ1-1, the V gene TRBV6-1; the D is unclear. V lost 3 bases and J 8 bases, leaving 7 bases between the germline ends. Germline-derived CDR1 and CDR2 are MNHNS and SASEGT. CDR3 length: 11 residues. The CDR3 protein is CASSDRGEAFF. The CDR3 bases are TGTGCCAGCAGTGACCGGGGAGAAGCTTTCTTT.

V and J are TRBV9 and TRBJ1-2; D remains ambiguous. Trimming took 4 bases from V and 5 from J, leaving 15 bases between them. In germline, CDR1 is SGDLS, CDR2 YYNGEE. The CDR3 runs to 14 residues. CDR3 in amino acids: CASSPTGNAYGYTF. CDR3 coding DNA: TGTGCCAGCAGCCCCACGGGGAATGCTTATGGCTACACCTTC.

The rearrangement joins TRBV7-2 to TRBJ1-1; maybe TRBD1 (5 bases). The CDR3 extends over 14 amino acids. V lost 4 bases and J lost 3, with 12 bases in between. Looked up from germline, CDR1 is SGHTA and CDR2 is FQGNSA. This CDR3 is CASSSSREDTEAFF. Written as DNA, the CDR3 is TGTGCCAGCAGCTCGTCCAGGGAGGACACTGAAGCTTTCTTT.

The chain carries TRBV2 and TRBJ1-1; possible D gene TRBD1, 5 bases. The germline V and J ends were trimmed by 3 bases and 4 bases, with 18 bases remaining between them. Looked up from germline, CDR1 is SNHLY and CDR2 is FYNNEI. CDR3 length equals 16 residues. The CDR3 reads CASSDHRGVMGTEAFF. The CDR3 bases are TGTGCCAGCAGTGATCATAGGGGCGTCATGGGCACTGAAGCTTTCTTT.

The gene calls are TRBV6-5 and TRBJ1-3; maybe TRBD1 (5 bases). The CDR3 consists of 14 residues. The V gene's germline CDR1 is MNHEY and CDR2 SVGAGI. Between the trimmed V and J ends, which lost 8 bases and 3 bases, there was a span of 14 bases. The CDR3 region has the DNA TGTGCCAGCGTGGGGGGTAGAAGTGGAAACACCATATATTTT. Translation gives CASVGGRSGNTIYF.

This chain connects TRBV19 to TRBJ1-3, with D possibly being TRBD1 (5 bases). This CDR3 spans 13 amino acids. The germline V gene encodes CDR1 LNHDA and CDR2 SQIVND (reference sequence). The V end lost 5 bases, the J end lost 9 bases, and 14 bases lay between the germline ends. DNA of the CDR3: TGTGCCAGTAGTTCTCATCACCAGGGCACCATATATTTT. Residues: CASSSHHQGTIYF.

This clone is a singleton in its sample. The CDR3 sequence is CASSRSDTWGTEAFF. The CDR3 coding sequence is TGCGCCAGCAGCCGCTCGGACACTTGGGGAACTGAAGCTTTCTTT. This chain joins TRBV5-1 and TRBJ1-1; perhaps TRBD1 as D (5 bases). The V gene lost 4 bases and the J gene lost 5 bases, with 18 bases spanning the gap. The CDR3 length is 15 residues. Looked up from germline, CDR1 is SGHRS and CDR2 is YFSETQ.

The chain uses TRBV30 and TRBJ2-2; the match to TRBD1 covers 10 bases. Germline loops: CDR1 GTSNPN, CDR2 SVGIG (reference sequence). CDR3 length equals 16 residues. With V trimmed by 4 bases and J by 6 bases, 11 bases remained unmatched. The CDR3, as DNA: TGTGCCTGGACCGCCCTGGGGACAGGGGCGGCCGGGGAGCTGTTTTTT. This encodes CAWTALGTGAAGELFF.

The rearrangement links TRBV19 to TRBJ2-2; weak D call: TRBD1 (6 bases). Per the germline V gene, CDR1 is LNHDA and CDR2 is SQIVND (reference sequence). Trimming shortened V by 6 bases and J by 1 base, and 9 bases separated the two germline ends. This CDR3 is 14 amino acids long. CDR3 nucleotide sequence: TGTGCCAGTAGCTTGACAGGGAACACCGGGGAGCTGTTTTTT. Its translation: CASSLTGNTGELFF.

The table lists this clone with a few counts. The genes are TRBV30 and TRBJ2-7, with 9 bases matching TRBD1. The germline gives CDR1 GTSNPN, CDR2 SVGIG (reference sequence). V lost 3 bases, J lost 4 bases, and 7 bases stayed unmatched. CDR3 length equals 14 residues. The CDR3 loop reads CAWRRQGEKYEQYF. The DNA of the CDR3 is TGTGCCTGGAGGAGACAGGGGGAAAAATACGAGCAGTACTTC.

The chain recombines TRBV19 with TRBJ1-1; D uncertain. The germline V and J ends were trimmed by 4 bases and 8 bases, with 14 bases remaining between them. Germline assignment: CDR1 LNHDA and CDR2 SQIVND (reference sequence). This CDR3 has 13 amino acids. CDR3 loop: CASSTQYSSEAFF. For the CDR3, the DNA is TGTGCCAGTAGTACCCAATACAGCTCCGAAGCTTTCTTT. The whole variable domain, remainder taken from reference TRBV19 and TRBJ1-1, is DGGITQSPKYLFRKEGQNVTLSCEQNLNHDAMYWYRQDPGQGLRLIYYSQIVNDFQKGDIAEGYSVSREKKESFPLTVTSAQKNPTAFYLCASSTQYSSEAFFGQGTRLTVV.

This clone has a single count. The rearrangement links TRBV5-1 to TRBJ1-6; no clear D. This CDR3 is 16 amino acids long. The germline gives CDR1 SGHRS, CDR2 YFSETQ. Trimming removed 5 bases from V and 0 bases from J, with 12 bases in between. DNA of the CDR3: TGCGCCAGCAGACCTAGTGCGAGCTCCTATAATTCACCCCTCCACTTT. The encoded protein is CASRPSASSYNSPLHF.

This sequence joins TRBV29-1 and TRBJ1-5, with D tentatively TRBD1 (6 bases). Trimming took off 4 bases at V and 3 bases at J, with 10 bases between the two ends. This CDR3 is built from 13 residues. The V gene's germline CDR1 is SQVTM and CDR2 ANQGSEA. In DNA form, the CDR3 reads TGCAGCGTTGGGACAGATAACAATCAGCCCCAGCATTTT. Protein product: CSVGTDNNQPQHF. The full variable domain, in which reference TRBV29-1 and TRBJ1-5 provide the parts outside the CDR3, is SAVISQKPSRDICQRGTSLTIQCQVDSQVTMMFWYRQQPGQSLTLIATANQGSEATYESGFVIDKFPISRPNLTFSTLTVSNMSPEDSSIYLCSVGTDNNQPQHFGDGTRLSIL.

The V gene is TRBV28, the J gene TRBJ2-7; 9 bases are shared with TRBD1. V gave up 7 bases and J gave up 5 bases; unmatched junction bases: 6. The germline CDR1 and CDR2 sequences are MDHEN and SYDVKM. The CDR3 has 13 amino acids. CDR3 DNA: TGTGCCAGCACGCGACAGGGGGACAACGAGCAGTACTTC. Translation gives CASTRQGDNEQYF.

The chain employs TRBV2 and TRBJ1-2; TRBD1 agrees at 9 bases. J was trimmed by 13 bases and V by 5 bases; bases with no gene match: 11. The length of the CDR3 is 13 residues. Germline values: CDR1 SNHLY, CDR2 FYNNEI. CDR3 protein: CASSIGTGIWLTF. CDR3 coding DNA: TGTGCCAGCAGTATCGGGACAGGGATTTGGCTCACCTTC.

The chain carries TRBV2 and TRBJ1-1; 8 bases fit TRBD1. This CDR3 spans 13 amino acids. The germline V gene encodes CDR1 SNHLY and CDR2 FYNNEI. Unmatched junction bases numbered 6, after V lost 6 bases and J lost 6 bases. CDR3 DNA sequence: TGTGCCAGCAGCAAACAGGGGGAGTCTGAAGCTTTCTTT. Protein product: CASSKQGESEAFF.

The chain combines TRBV25-1 with TRBJ2-3; TRBD1 agrees at 9 bases. This CDR3 has 15 amino acids. Per germline, CDR1 MGHDK and CDR2 SYGVNS. After removal of 3 bases from V and 5 bases from J, the junction contained 6 bases not matched to a gene. CDR3 DNA: TGTGCCAGCAGTGAGACAGGGGGATATGGAGATACGCAGTATTTT. As protein: CASSETGGYGDTQYF.

The J gene is TRBJ2-7, the V gene TRBV7-2; weak D call: TRBD1 (5 bases). CDR3 size: 15 residues. The V and J ends lost 3 bases and 4 bases respectively, with 16 bases between them. CDR1 is SGHTA, CDR2 FQGNSA, per germline. The CDR3 DNA reads TGTGCCAGCAGCTTCGACAGTAGTTCTTTTTACGAGCAGTACTTC. Translating gives CASSFDSSSFYEQYF.

This clone was detected once. The V gene is TRBV4-1, the J gene TRBJ1-3; 8 positions agree with TRBD1. The CDR3 has 14 residues. Trimming at V came to 4 bases and at J to 2 bases, leaving 1 base not matched to a gene. Germline CDR1 and CDR2: MGHRA and YSYEKL. The CDR3 sequence is CASSRGQAGNTIYF. For the CDR3, the DNA is TGCGCCAGCAGCCGGGGACAGGCTGGAAACACCATATATTTT.

The CDR3 region has the DNA TGTGCCACCAGTGATTTGCAAGGGGTGACCTGGGATGAGCAGTTCTTC. It encodes CATSDLQGVTWDEQFF. This chain uses TRBV24-1 with TRBJ2-1; D may be TRBD1 (5 bases). V lost 0 bases and J 8 bases, leaving 16 bases between the germline ends. The germline CDR1 and CDR2 sequences are KGHDR and SFDVKD. CDR3 length equals 16 residues.

The chain has TRBV5-6 and TRBJ2-5; a weak D match, TRBD1 (6 bases). V shed 0 bases and J shed 1 base, with 10 bases lying between them. The V gene's germline CDR1 is SGHDT and CDR2 YYEEEE. The CDR3 loop spans 15 amino acids. The CDR3 coding sequence is TGTGCCAGCAGCTTGGCAGGGGCGGGCCAAGAGACCCAGTACTTC. It specifies CASSLAGAGQETQYF.

The CDR3 spells CASSQILSSYEQYF. As DNA, the CDR3 is TGTGCCAGTAGTCAAATTCTGAGCTCCTACGAGCAGTACTTC. The rearrangement uses TRBV19 and TRBJ2-7; D is ambiguous. The germline V and J ends were trimmed by 5 bases and 0 bases, with 11 bases remaining between them. Germline V gene lookup returns CDR1 LNHDA and CDR2 SQIVND (reference sequence). The CDR3 contains 14 residues.

The CDR3 loop reads CSVASPTGDEQYF. The CDR3 DNA is TGCAGCGTTGCTAGTCCGACAGGGGACGAGCAGTACTTC. The rearrangement links TRBV29-1 to TRBJ2-7, with 8 bases matching TRBD1. V was pared by 4 bases and J by 5 bases, with 7 bases of the junction left unmatched. This CDR3 comprises 13 residues. Germline V lookup: CDR1 SQVTM, CDR2 ANQGSEA.

This chain links TRBV7-9 with TRBJ2-7; 9 bases map to TRBD1. Germline loops: CDR1 SEHNR, CDR2 FQNEAQ (reference sequence). V was clipped by 5 bases and J by 5 bases; unmatched bases: 7. The CDR3 spans 14 residues. The CDR3, as DNA: TGTGCCAGCAGCAAGGGACAGGGTCTACACGAGCAGTACTTC. Translating gives CASSKGQGLHEQYF.

The rearrangement links TRBV30 to TRBJ1-3; weak D call: TRBD1 (6 bases). The CDR3 length is 15 residues. V was trimmed by 0 bases and J by 6 bases, leaving 15 bases between them. Per the germline V gene, CDR1 is GTSNPN and CDR2 is SVGIG (reference sequence). CDR3 in DNA: TGTGCCTGGAGTGTACTACAGGGATCGGAAAACACCATATATTTT. It is translated as CAWSVLQGSENTIYF.

This clone was found a few times. The chain employs TRBV29-1 and TRBJ1-2; D might be TRBD1 (5 bases). This CDR3 has 12 amino acids. The V gene lost 1 base and the J gene lost 4 bases, with 7 bases spanning the gap. The germline V gene encodes CDR1 SQVTM and CDR2 ANQGSEA. The CDR3 nucleotides are TGCAGCGTTGAAGGGGGCGTCTATGGCTACACCTTC. Translating it yields CSVEGGVYGYTF.